This entry is about one T cell receptor (beta chain). The antigen is unknown. This sample was taken from a study of cytomegalovirus exposure and HLA in healthy donors. Germline V gene data show CDR1 as GTSNPN and CDR2 as SVGIG (reference sequence). V was pared by 3 bases and J by 2 bases, with 8 bases between. CDR3 length: 13 amino acids. Study-wide results and caveats: Further analysis, carried out later, found HLA-associated TCR beta chains more clonally expanded than equally common other chains. The study reported that TCR beta sequences accurately predicted HLA-A and HLA-B alleles in most subjects. Presence/absence analyses took donor sequencing depth as roughly uniform.

Use of 60 Vbeta and 13 Jbeta primers characterized the PCR. Sequencing used immunoSEQ multiplex PCR; TCRdb keeps in-frame clones, though not all of them. The sample contains some 100,000 clones, roughly 75% of which appear only once. Material for sequencing was PBMCs. The chain uses TRBV30 and TRBJ1-3; D is ambiguous. This receptor was identified in a male donor in good health and CMV-seropositive. This chain's CDR3 is CAWRSRAGNTIYF. DNA for the CDR3: TGTGCCTGGAGATCGAGAGCTGGAAACACCATATATTTT.